These 29 T cell receptor beta chains share one sample of origin, sequenced in a study of cytotoxic CD8 clonotypes in ibrutinib-treated CLL. TCRdb's copy holds only in-frame clones and misses some; the assay was immunoSEQ multiplex PCR. This table has nearly 300,000 clones, approximately 76% appearing once. The material sequenced was PBMCs, taken at disease progression, from a patient treated with ibrutinib. These receptors all stem from a human donor with chronic lymphocytic leukemia.

The chain is built from TRBV10-3 and TRBJ1-1; D might be TRBD1 (5 bases). The CDR3 spans 12 residues. Germline assignment: CDR1 ENHRY and CDR2 SYGVKD. V lost 3 bases and J lost 4, with 6 bases in between. The CDR3 sequence: CAISDGGTEAFF. The DNA for the CDR3 is TGTGCCATCAGTGATGGGGGCACTGAAGCTTTCTTT.

This clone was seen just once. The J gene is TRBJ2-7, the V gene TRBV9; TRBD2 aligns across 12 bases. This CDR3 spans 19 amino acids. The ends lost 3 bases at V and 2 bases at J; junction bases unmatched: 15. Germline assignment: CDR1 SGDLS and CDR2 YYNGEE. The CDR3 is CASSAWASGRVDITYEQYF. The CDR3 DNA sequence: TGTGCCAGCAGCGCGTGGGCTAGCGGGAGGGTCGACATTACCTACGAGCAGTACTTC.

The chain is built from TRBV5-1 and TRBJ1-2, with TRBD1 matching 7 bases. Germline CDR1 reads SGHRS; CDR2 reads YFSETQ. CDR3 size: 15 residues. V lost 4 bases and J lost 1; bases outside the gene matches: 7. CDR3 in DNA: TGCGCCAGCAGCCCAGGGACAGCCTTTAACTATGGCTACACCTTC. This gives the protein CASSPGTAFNYGYTF.

The CDR3 sequence is CASSGRGPYGYTF. The CDR3 DNA reads as TGCGCCAGCAGTGGCCGGGGCCCCTATGGCTACACCTTC. The gene calls are TRBV10-2 and TRBJ1-2; D possibly corresponds to TRBD1 (5 bases). Trimming left V 4 bases short and J 4 bases short, with 10 bases between. CDR1 WSHSY and CDR2 SAAADI come from the germline V gene. The CDR3 sequence is 13 residues long.

This chain links TRBV19 with TRBJ2-7, with no clear D. Germline CDR1 reads LNHDA; CDR2 reads SQIVND (reference sequence). With 2 bases removed from V and 7 bases from J, the gap between germline ends came to 15 bases. This CDR3 spans 14 amino acids. Written as DNA, the CDR3 is TGTGCCAGTAGTATACAAGTCAGGTTCGGGGAGCAGTACTTC. It specifies CASSIQVRFGEQYF.

The chain combines TRBV6-5 with TRBJ2-7; the D gene is possibly TRBD1 (6 bases). The CDR3 consists of 13 residues. The germline gives CDR1 MNHEY, CDR2 SVGAGI. The germline V and J ends were trimmed by 7 bases and 2 bases, with 12 bases remaining between them. CDR3 nucleotide sequence: TGTGCCAGCAATTTCCCAGGGGCCTACGAGCAGTACTTC. Its protein product is CASNFPGAYEQYF.

The sample holds a few counts of this clone. The genes are TRBV7-2 and TRBJ2-5, with unresolved D. The CDR3 is made up of 12 amino acids. Germline assignment: CDR1 SGHTA and CDR2 FQGNSA. Trimming took 3 bases from V and 1 from J, leaving 3 bases between them. Written as DNA, the CDR3 is TGTGCCAGCAGCTTGGGCCAAGAGACCCAGTACTTC. Amino acid sequence: CASSLGQETQYF.

There are a few counts of this clone. The rearrangement links TRBV4-1 to TRBJ2-2, with D uncertain. The V and J ends lost 4 bases and 6 bases respectively, with 6 bases between them. From germline, CDR1 is MGHRA and CDR2 YSYEKL. The CDR3 covers 12 residues. CDR3 bases: TGCGCCAGCAGCCCATCTTCCGGGGAGCTGTTTTTT. Its translation: CASSPSSGELFF.

This chain connects TRBV6-5 to TRBJ1-4; 9 nucleotides match TRBD1. From germline, CDR1 is MNHEY and CDR2 SVGAGI. V shed 6 bases and J 7 bases; nucleotides not matched to a gene: 6. The CDR3 has 14 amino acids. In DNA, the CDR3 is TGTGCCAGCAGCCGGGACAGGGAAGGTGAAAAACTGTTTTTT. Translation gives CASSRDREGEKLFF.

V usage is TRBV19 and J usage is TRBJ2-5, with 7 nucleotides matching TRBD2. V gave up 6 bases and J gave up 6 bases; unmatched junction bases: 13. Germline lookup yields CDR1 LNHDA and CDR2 SQIVND (reference sequence). CDR3 length: 15 residues. In DNA form, the CDR3 reads TGTGCCAGTAGGCCCACTGGGGAGGGGATGAAGACCCAGTACTTC. It is translated as CASRPTGEGMKTQYF.

V and J are TRBV2 and TRBJ1-5; 7 bases are a match to TRBD1. The CDR3 extends over 15 amino acids. From germline, CDR1 is SNHLY and CDR2 FYNNEI. The V and J ends lost 7 bases and 4 bases, in that order; junction bases with no gene match: 10. CDR3 in DNA: TGTGCCAGCACCAAGAGGGACAGACGGAATCAGCCCCAGCATTTT. Translating it yields CASTKRDRRNQPQHF.

The chain employs TRBV5-1 and TRBJ2-3; possibly TRBD2 for D (5 bases). The CDR3 spans 17 residues. V was shortened by 0 bases and J by 3 bases, with 17 bases between the two germline ends. Germline V gives CDR1 SGHRS, CDR2 YFSETQ. The CDR3 is CASSLEAIGLGTDTQYF. The CDR3 nucleotides read TGCGCCAGCAGCTTGGAGGCCATCGGACTCGGGACAGATACGCAGTATTTT.

The V and J genes are TRBV5-4 and TRBJ2-3; tentatively, D is TRBD2 (6 bases). The CDR3 runs 15 residues. CDR1 is SGHNT, CDR2 YYREEE, per germline (reference sequence). With 2 bases removed from V and 0 bases from J, the gap between germline ends came to 10 bases. CDR3 protein: CASSFSGASTDTQYF. As DNA, the CDR3 is TGTGCCAGCAGCTTTAGCGGAGCTAGCACAGATACGCAGTATTTT.

The chain carries TRBV15 and TRBJ2-5; possible D gene TRBD1, 5 bases. This CDR3 is 15 amino acids long. Germline V CDR1 and CDR2: LNHNV, YYDKDF (reference sequence). With 1 base removed from V and 1 base from J, the gap between germline ends came to 10 bases. CDR3 DNA sequence: TGTGCCACCAGCAGAGGGACACCCTTCCAAGAGACCCAGTACTTC. Protein sequence: CATSRGTPFQETQYF.

The chain has TRBV9 and TRBJ2-3, with 7 positions matching TRBD2. CDR1 is SGDLS and CDR2 is YYNGEE in the germline V gene. V gave up 0 bases and J gave up 6 bases; unmatched junction bases: 13. This CDR3 has 17 residues. The CDR3 DNA sequence: TGTGCCAGCAGCGTAGCTACGGGGGAGGGCCTTTCCGATACGCAGTATTTT. Encoded protein: CASSVATGEGLSDTQYF.

The CDR3 DNA follows: TGTGCCAGCAGCTCAAGGGGGGCATCCTACAATGAGCAGTTCTTC. As protein: CASSSRGASYNEQFF. The rearrangement links TRBV7-9 to TRBJ2-1; tentatively, D is TRBD1 or TRBD2 (6 bases each). Germline CDR1 and CDR2: SEHNR and FQNEAQ (reference sequence). Between the trimmed V and J ends, which lost 4 bases and 1 base, there was a span of 11 bases. This CDR3 has 15 residues. Supplemented by reference TRBV7-9 and TRBJ2-1, the full variable domain reads DTGVSQNPRHKITKRGQNVTFRCDPISEHNRLYWYRQTLGQGPEFLTYFQNEAQLEKSRLLSDRFSAERPKGSFSTLEIQRTEQGDSAMYLCASSSRGASYNEQFFGPGTRLTVL.

With respect to this clone: Relative to the germline gene, one junction end is altered; a read error may explain this. The chain uses TRBV20-1 and TRBJ2-1; D might be TRBD2 (5 bases). CDR1 and CDR2 from the germline V gene are DFQATT and SNEGSKA (reference sequence). This CDR3 is 11 amino acids long. The CDR3 DNA reads as TGCAGTGCTAGTACTCCGGGATACCAGGTCTTC. It yields the protein CSASTPGYQVF.

The chain carries TRBV7-2 and TRBJ2-7, with 9 bases matching TRBD1. The germline V gene has CDR1 SGHTA and CDR2 FQGNSA. The ends lost 4 bases at V and 6 bases at J; junction bases unmatched: 10. The CDR3 is 15 residues long. CDR3 DNA sequence: TGTGCCAGCAGCTCGGGGTCGGGACAGGGCCGCGAGCAGTACTTC. Translating gives CASSSGSGQGREQYF.

The sample holds one count of this clone. The J gene is TRBJ2-7, the V gene TRBV6-5, with no clear D. Germline values: CDR1 MNHEY, CDR2 SVGAGI. The CDR3 is made up of 15 amino acids. Trimming left V 2 bases short and J 5 bases short, with 16 bases between. The CDR3 is CASSYSPLTINEQYF. Written as DNA, the CDR3 is TGTGCCAGCAGTTACAGTCCCCTTACAATCAACGAGCAGTACTTC.

The gene calls are TRBV7-2 and TRBJ2-3; 10 nucleotides agree with TRBD1. Germline V gene data show CDR1 as SGHTA and CDR2 as FQGNSA. The V and J ends lost 3 bases and 4 bases, in that order; junction bases with no gene match: 4. The CDR3 is made up of 15 amino acids. CDR3 residues: CASSFDRGLADTQYF. In DNA form, the CDR3 reads TGTGCCAGCAGCTTCGACAGGGGGCTCGCAGATACGCAGTATTTT.

The rearrangement links TRBV7-9 to TRBJ2-7; 7 nucleotides match TRBD1. Trimming took 4 bases from V and 7 from J; bases not matched to a gene: 4. The V gene's germline CDR1 is SEHNR and CDR2 FQNEAQ (reference sequence). The CDR3 totals 12 residues. The CDR3 spells CASSSPDREQYF. CDR3 bases: TGTGCCAGCAGCTCCCCGGACAGGGAGCAGTACTTC.

This chain connects TRBV6-5 to TRBJ2-7; tentative D call: TRBD1 (5 bases). V lost 2 bases and J lost 3, with 11 bases in between. This CDR3 is built from 14 residues. Germline V gene data show CDR1 as MNHEY and CDR2 as SVGAGI. In DNA form, the CDR3 reads TGTGCCAGCAGTTACAGGGTAGGGGTCTACGAGCAGTACTTC. Translation: CASSYRVGVYEQYF.

To note about this clone: The junction departs from germline at one end; a sequencing error may be responsible. The chain employs TRBV20-1 and TRBJ1-2; 8 bases agree with TRBD1. The germline CDR1 and CDR2 sequences are DFQATT and SNEGSKA (reference sequence). The CDR3 has 8 residues. The CDR3 spells CRGGQVSF. CDR3 nucleotides: TGCAGGGGGGGACAGGTCAGCTTC.

V and J are TRBV5-4 and TRBJ1-1; tentatively, D is TRBD1 (5 bases). Germline CDR1 reads SGHNT; CDR2 reads YYREEE (reference sequence). Trimming took off 1 base at V and 1 base at J, with 14 bases between the two ends. This CDR3 spans 16 amino acids. The chain's CDR3 is CASSLLPAGPNTEAFF. The DNA for the CDR3 is TGTGCCAGCAGCTTGCTCCCGGCAGGGCCGAACACTGAAGCTTTCTTT.

The genes are TRBV7-9 and TRBJ2-5; 7 positions agree with TRBD2. J lost 1 base, V lost 1 base, and 6 bases had no gene match. The V gene's germline CDR1 is SEHNR and CDR2 FQNEAQ (reference sequence). This CDR3 has 16 amino acids. The CDR3 region has the DNA TGTGCCAGCAGCTTAGGGGAGGGGCCCATCCAAGAGACCCAGTACTTC. This encodes CASSLGEGPIQETQYF. Filled out from reference TRBV7-9 and TRBJ2-5, the complete variable domain reads DTGVSQNPRHKITKRGQNVTFRCDPISEHNRLYWYRQTLGQGPEFLTYFQNEAQLEKSRLLSDRFSAERPKGSFSTLEIQRTEQGDSAMYLCASSLGEGPIQETQYFGPGTRLLVL.

This chain connects TRBV4-1 to TRBJ1-5, with a tentative D call TRBD1 (6 bases). Trimming removed 1 base from V and 9 bases from J, with 13 bases in between. Germline values: CDR1 MGHRA, CDR2 YSYEKL. The CDR3 covers 14 residues. CDR3: CASSQGVGQRPQHF. CDR3 DNA: TGCGCCAGCAGCCAAGGGGTAGGACAGAGGCCCCAGCATTTT.

V is TRBV5-1 and J is TRBJ2-7; TRBD1 might be the D (5 bases). V was pared by 3 bases and J by 4 bases, with 11 bases between. This CDR3 is 13 amino acids long. Germline V gives CDR1 SGHRS, CDR2 YFSETQ. In DNA form, the CDR3 reads TGCGCCAGCAGCTGGACGACAGCGTACGAGCAGTACTTC. Translation gives CASSWTTAYEQYF. The whole variable domain, filled in from reference TRBV5-1 and TRBJ2-7, reads KAGVTQTPRYLIKTRGQQVTLSCSPISGHRSVSWYQQTPGQGLQFLFEYFSETQRNKGNFPGRFSGRQFSNSRSEMNVSTLELGDSALYLCASSWTTAYEQYFGPGTRLTVT.

V is TRBV15 and J is TRBJ2-5; a possible D gene is TRBD1 (7 bases). CDR1 is LNHNV and CDR2 is YYDKDF in the germline V gene (reference sequence). Trimming cost V 0 bases and J 11 bases, with 31 bases left between them. This CDR3 spans 19 amino acids. CDR3 residues: CATSRDLALYRGVSGEQYF. DNA of the CDR3: TGTGCCACCAGCAGAGATCTCGCCCTCTACAGGGGAGTATCGGGGGAGCAGTACTTC. Filled out from reference TRBV15 and TRBJ2-5, the complete variable domain reads DAMVIQNPRYQVTQFGKPVTLSCSQTLNHNVMYWYQQKSSQAPKLLFHYYDKDFNNEADTPDNFQSRRPNTSFCFLDIRSPGLGDTAMYLCATSRDLALYRGVSGEQYFGPGTRLLVL.

The CDR3 sequence is CASSSGRSPDTQYF. DNA for the CDR3: TGTGCCAGCAGCAGTGGGAGGTCGCCAGATACGCAGTATTTT. The V call is TRBV27, the J call TRBJ2-3; D might be TRBD2 (6 bases). CDR3 length: 14 amino acids. The V gene lost 6 bases and the J gene lost 4 bases, with 14 bases spanning the gap. CDR1 and CDR2 from the germline V gene are MNHEY and SMNVEV (reference sequence).